This TCR beta chain was recorded in a study of blood T cell repertoires in COVID-19. TCRdb keeps only in-frame clones here, not all; method: immunoSEQ multiplex PCR. This sample yields about 220,000 clones, of which 75% to 90% are seen a single time; roughly 5% belongs to the top ten. This receptor was obtained from a human donor in a cohort sampled during active COVID-19. The sample comprised peripheral blood.

The CDR3 region is CASSQGTGEGGELFF. CDR3 nucleotide sequence: TGCGCCAGCAGCCAAGGCACAGGGGAAGGCGGGGAGCTGTTTTTT. This sequence joins TRBV4-3 and TRBJ2-2, with TRBD1 identical over 7 bases. Germline V gene data show CDR1 as LGHNA and CDR2 as YSLEER. After removal of 1 base from V and 7 bases from J, the junction contained 6 bases not matched to a gene. The CDR3 has 15 residues.